Here is one T cell receptor (beta chain) with its context. The method was immunoSEQ multiplex PCR; TCRdb's version includes in-frame clones alone and lacks a portion of them. Of around 63,000 clones in the sample, just over 85% were seen once. The sample comes from a study of OX40 agonist ivuxolimab in advanced cancers. This CDR3 contains 14 residues. CDR1 is SGHAT, CDR2 FQNNGV, per germline. Unmatched junction bases numbered 1, after V lost 1 base and J lost 2 bases. The receptor was isolated from an adult with an advanced solid tumor such as melanoma, head and neck, liver or kidney cancer. The sample consisted of CD4+ or CD8+ T cells sorted from blood, taken in a trial of the OX40 agonist ivuxolimab. V gene TRBV11-2 combines with J gene TRBJ2-7; 8 bases are shared with TRBD2. CDR3 sequence (DNA): TGTGCCAGCAGCTTAGTAGCGGGGACCTACGAGCAGTACTTC. Encoded protein: CASSLVAGTYEQYF.